The present TCR beta chain was sequenced within a study of blood T cells in healthy people across ages. Study findings and constraints: Researchers deemed the diversity estimates from one million T cells underestimates. Reliance upon unsorted PBMCs precluded definitive naive versus antigen-experienced comparison. Age brought a roughly linear fall in TCR beta diversity measured per million T cells.

Comment on this clonotype: Its antigen is not identified.

Together with a sample-barcoded 5' primer, a J-beta primer mix was included in a second PCR lasting about 7 to 11 cycles. A single record per CDR3 protein comes from TCRdb applying MiXCR to the 5' RACE reads. The table has about 690,000 distinct CDR3 sequences, 40% to 50% seen once. The CDR3 has 16 residues. Germline CDR1 reads SGHNT; CDR2 reads YENEEA. After removal of 5 bases from V and 4 bases from J, the junction contained 6 bases not matched to a gene. Sequencing input: blood. The V call is TRBV11-3, the J call TRBJ2-3, with 13 bases that match TRBD2. This receptor was taken from a man older than 75 in good health. DNA of the CDR3: TGTGCCAGCAGCGCAAGGACTAGCGGGAGTTCAGATACGCAGTATTTT. Protein product: CASSARTSGSSDTQYF.